The following is a T cell receptor (beta chain) sequence with its context. This clonotype was counted at least ten times. Its antigen has not been determined. Per-nucleotide qualities are absent, and no much larger clonotype sits a single base away. The data derive from a study of T-cell reconstitution after alpha-beta-depleted transplantation in children listed by TCRdb under 2016. Regarding the study in general: Using TCR repertoire profiling, the study followed T-cell immune reconstitution in a quantitative way in children after TCRalphabeta/CD19-depleted allogeneic hematopoietic cell transplantation.

What the study reported, not specific to this receptor: In some patients, high TCRbeta diversity at day 60 was attributed to recipient T cells and intrathymic progenitors that had survived conditioning. The apparently early alphabetaT-cell count recovery about two months after transplant was reportedly dependent on only several hundred rapidly expanded clones derived from non-depleted graft cells. Over the following months the frequencies of hyperexpanded clones went down, and after one year T-cell counts and TCRbeta diversity were mostly credited to newly produced T cells.

Libraries were built with PCR. The reads were generated on an Illumina HiSeq 2500. TCR library preparation used molecular barcoding, with unique molecular identifiers applied to normalize quantification of the TCRbeta repertoire. TCRdb passed the public sequencing reads through fastp at Q25 and MiXCR, retaining productive beta sequences. Each entry is one CDR3 protein sequence, shown with its most common DNA and genes. This sample is represented by about 32,000 distinct CDR3 sequences; more than 6% of them were singletons. Of the sample, around 25% falls within the top ten clones. Taken with the paper, the label for time point translates to: day 60 (about 2 months) after transplantation. What the treatment or condition label conveys for this sample: allogeneic hematopoietic cell transplantation with graft depleted of TCRalphabeta T cells and CD19 B cells. Transplant recipients were children who received TCRalphabeta/CD19-depleted allogeneic hematopoietic cell grafts.

CDR1 and CDR2, per the germline V gene, are MDHEN and SYDVKM. The CDR3 covers 13 residues, taking in both the cysteine and the phenylalanine. Only the CDR3 DNA is retained, 39 bases long and in frame from the first base. The germline ends are 14 bases apart after V is trimmed by 6 bases and J by 5 bases. Sequenced here: peripheral blood, sampled 60 days after TCRalphabeta/CD19-depleted stem cell transplant. The V and J genes are TRBV28 and TRBJ2-7; a weak D assignment points to TRBD1 (5 bases agree). The origin of this receptor is a child less than two years old who had a stem cell transplant for acute myeloid leukemia, so the T cells may come from the graft donor. CDR3 reads: CASRPRNRNEQYF. The nucleotide sequence is given as TGTGCCAGCAGGCCAAGGAACAGGAACGAGCAGTACTTC.